Reported below is one TCR beta chain. Its antigen remains unidentified. Base quality data are lacking; no much larger clone is found one base away. The data derive from a study of blood T cell repertoires in COVID-19 (TCRdb year 2020). Regarding the complete study: Samples covering the acute and convalescent phases of COVID-19 were provided by collaborators in the United States, Italy and Spain. The repertoires were released in a freely available public database meant as a resource for research on the immune response to SARS-CoV-2. Samples came from the ongoing ImmuneRACE study (first 160 participants) plus 1,254 subjects from 6 global collaborators. The material from the prospective study consisted of cDNA or gDNA derived from T cells, B-cell-depleted T cells, or PBMCs. Deeply sampled blood TCRbeta repertoires from subjects exposed to, actively infected with, or recovered from COVID-19 were included in the dataset. HLA class I and class II types, where available, came from metadata supplied by the sample provider rather than from assay-based typing. A de-identified subject ID, COVID-19 status, age in years and sex were almost always included in the sample metadata. Overall results and qualifications from the work: The quantity of clinical and demographic metadata differed by source and by participant and was supplied without curation.

The cysteine opens and the phenylalanine closes a CDR3 of 13 amino acids. The DNA shown is the 39-base CDR3, in frame from base 1. Looking up the germline V gene yields CDR1 SQVTM and CDR2 ANQGSEA. Germline trimming amounts to 0 bases on V and 12 bases on J, with 10 as the count of junction bases outside the gene matches. The immunoSEQ Assay, a bias-controlled multiplex PCR, was used to amplify TCRbeta CDR3 regions from genomic DNA. As for how the authors treated the data: The number of nucleated cells in each sample was estimated from the amplification of reference gene primers within the assay. To quantify the absolute abundance of each unique TCRbeta CDR3 rearrangement, sequence reads were collapsed and filtered. For each sample, productive Simpson clonality was calculated as the square root of Simpson's diversity index across productive rearrangements. The immuneACCESS repertoire file appears here via TCRdb, limited to in-frame rearrangements. These files lack a portion of the clones; in checked studies, under half of the deficit traces to unresolved V genes, and the cause of the others is not known. Clone size and V and J calls were adopted from that table, with D and trimming inferred from the DNA. For this sample the table gives fewer than 30,000 clones, of which 81% were detected only once. The ten largest clonotypes hold around 16% of the sample.

Collaborating institutions collected whole blood in K2EDTA tubes following their own protocols. For TCRbeta analysis, collaborator samples were shipped as frozen whole blood, as isolated PBMCs, or as DNA extracted from either sample type. This TCR was sampled from a woman in her fifties or sixties with acute or convalescent COVID-19. Sequenced: peripheral blood. The chain is encoded by TRBV29-1 joined to TRBJ1-1, with 7 central nucleotides matching TRBD1. The CDR3 sequence is CSVEERTGTETFF. Here is the DNA: TGCAGCGTTGAAGAACGTACGGGGACAGAGACTTTCTTT.